The T cell receptor beta chain described here comes from a study of blood T cell repertoires in COVID-19. The CDR3 length is 16 residues. Germline lookup yields CDR1 KGHSH and CDR2 LQKENI. J gave up 2 bases and V 6 bases, and 9 bases lay outside the gene matches. Produced via immunoSEQ multiplex PCR; TCRdb's table is partial and in-frame only. The sample lists more than 300,000 clones; under 95% were seen once. The chain has TRBV18 and TRBJ2-3, with 9 bases aligning to TRBD1. The specimen was peripheral blood. This TCR came from a woman aged 18-29 years who had recovered from COVID-19. CDR3 residues: CASSPKGQGSTDTQYF. The CDR3 DNA is TGTGCCAGCTCCCCTAAGGGACAGGGTTCCACAGATACGCAGTATTTT.